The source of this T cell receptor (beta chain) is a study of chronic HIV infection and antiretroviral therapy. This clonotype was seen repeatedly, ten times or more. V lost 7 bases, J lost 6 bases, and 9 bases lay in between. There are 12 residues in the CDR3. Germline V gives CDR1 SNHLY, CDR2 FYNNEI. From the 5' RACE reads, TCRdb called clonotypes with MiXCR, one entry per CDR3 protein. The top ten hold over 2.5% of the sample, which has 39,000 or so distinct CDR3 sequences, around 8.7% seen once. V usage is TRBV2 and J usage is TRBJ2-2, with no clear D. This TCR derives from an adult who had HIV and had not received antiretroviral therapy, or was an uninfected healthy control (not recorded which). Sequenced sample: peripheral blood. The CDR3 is CASNRVSGELFF. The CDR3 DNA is TGTGCCAGCAACCGCGTTTCCGGGGAGCTGTTTTTT. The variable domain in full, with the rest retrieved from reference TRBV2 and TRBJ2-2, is EPEVTQTPSHQVTQMGQEVILRCVPISNHLYFYWYRQILGQKVEFLVSFYNNEISEKSEIFDDQFSVERPDGSNFTLKIRSTKLEDSAMYFCASNRVSGELFFGEGSRLTVL.